Listed below are T cell receptor beta chains from one sample, sequenced in a study of shared clonotypes between healthy human individuals. Measured with immunoSEQ multiplex PCR; TCRdb has only the in-frame clones, and not every one. This table holds approximately 1.9 million clones, around 93% found once. The sequenced sample consisted of naive CD8+ T cells from PBMCs. The receptor set was obtained from a man between 18 and 35 years old in good health. Some clones in this sample may be carry-over from other donors' samples. Each CDR3 is given with its conserved first and last residue. The D gene is left open where the match is weak. For some rows the clone size is stated as once, few or many, or as a class when expanded; others skip it.

D: .; size: .; J: TRBJ1-1; V: TRBV7-9; DNA: TGTGCCAGCAGCTTAGTGGGTCCGAACACTGAAGCTTTCTTT; CDR3: CASSLVGPNTEAFF
D: .; size: once; J: TRBJ2-1; V: TRBV25-1; DNA: TGTGCCAGCAGTCTGGGATCTTACAATGAGCAGTTCTTC; CDR3: CASSLGSYNEQFF
D: TRBD2; size: .; J: TRBJ2-7; V: TRBV4-1; DNA: TGCGCCAGCAGCCAAGATATGAATGGACTAGCACTTCCCGAGCAGTACTTC; CDR3: CASSQDMNGLALPEQYF
D: TRBD2; size: .; J: TRBJ2-7; V: TRBV2; DNA: TGTGCCAGCAGCGGCGGGAGTGGCTACGAGCAGTACTTC; CDR3: CASSGGSGYEQYF
D: TRBD1; size: .; J: TRBJ2-7; V: TRBV9; DNA: TGTGCCAGCAGCCTTACCGGGACAGCCTCCTACGAGCAGTACTTC; CDR3: CASSLTGTASYEQYF
D: TRBD2; size: .; J: TRBJ2-1; V: TRBV5-1; DNA: TGCGCCAGCAGCCTCACTAGCGGGACTCACAATGAGCAGTTCTTC; CDR3: CASSLTSGTHNEQFF
D: .; size: .; J: TRBJ2-2; V: TRBV29-1; DNA: TGCAGCGTGGGGGTGACAGGGAACACCGGGGAGCTGTTTTTT; CDR3: CSVGVTGNTGELFF
D: TRBD2; size: .; J: TRBJ2-3; V: TRBV7-9; DNA: TGTGCCAGCAGCCCAAACCGACTAGCGGCTAGCACAGATACGCAGTATTTT; CDR3: CASSPNRLAASTDTQYF
D: .; size: .; J: TRBJ1-4; V: TRBV4-3; DNA: TGCGCCAGCAGTCAAGGGGGGGGCGCGGGTGAAAAACTGTTTTTT; CDR3: CASSQGGGAGEKLFF
D: .; size: .; J: TRBJ2-3; V: TRBV29-1; DNA: TGCAGCGTTGTGGCAGATACGCAGTATTTT; CDR3: CSVVADTQYF
D: TRBD1; size: .; J: TRBJ1-1; V: TRBV11-2; DNA: TGTGCCAGCAGCCGGCGGCCGGGACAGGGGCGGAACACTGAAGCTTTCTTT; CDR3: CASSRRPGQGRNTEAFF
D: .; size: .; J: TRBJ1-2; V: TRBV27; DNA: TGTGCCAGCAGTCCGCTGGGGGAGGCTAACTATGGCTACACCTTC; CDR3: CASSPLGEANYGYTF
D: TRBD1; size: .; J: TRBJ2-7; V: TRBV27; DNA: TGTGCCAGCAGTTTACTTCCGGGACAGGGGGCTTTCCCCTACGAGCAGTACTTC; CDR3: CASSLLPGQGAFPYEQYF
D: .; size: .; J: TRBJ1-1; V: TRBV29-1; DNA: TGCAGCGTCCGTGGTAGGACTGAAGCTTTCTTT; CDR3: CSVRGRTEAFF